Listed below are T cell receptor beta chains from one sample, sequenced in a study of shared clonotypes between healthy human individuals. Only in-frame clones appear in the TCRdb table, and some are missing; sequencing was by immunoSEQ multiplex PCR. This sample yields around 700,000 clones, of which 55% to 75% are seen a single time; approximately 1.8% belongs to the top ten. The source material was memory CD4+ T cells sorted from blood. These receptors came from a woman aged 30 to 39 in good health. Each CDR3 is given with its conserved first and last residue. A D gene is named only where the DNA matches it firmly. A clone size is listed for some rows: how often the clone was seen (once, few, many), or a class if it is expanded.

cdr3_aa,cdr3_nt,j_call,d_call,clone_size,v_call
CASSGGPGGPNSYEQYF,TGCGCCAGCAGTGGAGGTCCTGGCGGGCCCAACTCCTACGAGCAGTACTTC,TRBJ2-7,NA,NA,TRBV10-1
CATTRGYDTIYF,TGTGCCACCACCCGGGGGTACGACACCATATATTTT,TRBJ1-3,NA,NA,TRBV28
CASSISSVGLDNEQFF,TGTGCCAGTAGTATATCTAGCGTCGGGCTAGACAATGAGCAGTTCTTC,TRBJ2-1,NA,once,TRBV19
CAIIAGADWNQPQHF,TGTGCCATCATCGCCGGGGCAGATTGGAATCAGCCCCAGCATTTT,TRBJ1-5,NA,NA,TRBV28
CASSLDQMATQYF,TGTGCCAGCAGCTTAGATCAAATGGCAACCCAGTACTTC,TRBJ2-5,NA,NA,TRBV11-3
CASSPGQGGNQPQHF,TGTGCCAGCAGCCCCGGACAGGGAGGCAATCAGCCCCAGCATTTT,TRBJ1-5,TRBD1,NA,TRBV6-5
CASSFSPRDDGYTF,TGTGCCAGCAGTTTTTCCCCGCGGGACGATGGCTACACCTTC,TRBJ1-2,NA,NA,TRBV28
CASSAGTGRSEAFF,TGTGCCAGCAGCGCCGGGACAGGGAGAAGTGAAGCTTTCTTT,TRBJ1-1,TRBD1,once,TRBV2
CASSPSPGQGYEQYF,TGTGCCAGCAGCCCATCCCCCGGGCAGGGCTACGAGCAGTACTTC,TRBJ2-7,NA,NA,TRBV28
CASSGTSGRGQFF,TGTGCCAGCAGTGGGACTAGCGGGAGGGGACAGTTCTTC,TRBJ2-1,TRBD2,NA,TRBV4-2
CSVRTGREQYF,TGCAGCGTTAGGACAGGGAGGGAGCAGTACTTC,TRBJ2-7,TRBD1,NA,TRBV29-1
CASSPQIAGVTRNEQFF,TGTGCCAGCAGCCCCCAAATAGCGGGAGTCACTCGCAATGAGCAGTTCTTC,TRBJ2-1,NA,NA,TRBV12-1
CSAKGYYEQYF,TGCAGTGCTAAGGGCTACTACGAGCAGTACTTC,TRBJ2-7,NA,many,TRBV20-1
CASSNPPGLAFF,TGTGCCAGCAGCAACCCTCCAGGGTTGGCTTTCTTT,TRBJ1-1,NA,NA,TRBV28
CASSRTGLSYEQYF,TGTGCCAGCAGCCGGACAGGGCTCTCCTACGAGCAGTACTTC,TRBJ2-7,TRBD1,NA,TRBV7-2
CAIGAGTTDTQYF,TGTGCCATCGGCGCAGGGACGACAGATACGCAGTATTTT,TRBJ2-3,NA,NA,TRBV10-3
CASRPGVTGELFF,TGTGCCAGCAGACCAGGGGTAACCGGGGAGCTGTTTTTT,TRBJ2-2,NA,NA,TRBV7-9
CASSQAGTGSYEQYF,TGCGCCAGCAGCCAAGCCGGGACAGGCTCCTACGAGCAGTACTTC,TRBJ2-7,TRBD1,once,TRBV4-1
CAISEEQGHGELFF,TGTGCCATCAGTGAGGAACAGGGCCACGGGGAGCTGTTTTTT,TRBJ2-2,NA,NA,TRBV10-3
CASSLTGHATGANVLTF,TGTGCCAGCAGCTTGACCGGTCATGCCACTGGGGCCAACGTCCTGACTTTC,TRBJ2-6,NA,once,TRBV7-3
CASRGTGVSNQPQHF,TGTGCCAGCAGAGGGACAGGGGTAAGCAATCAGCCCCAGCATTTT,TRBJ1-5,TRBD1,NA,TRBV6-6
CASSPRSPDPTEAFF,TGCGCCAGCAGCCCAAGGAGCCCGGACCCCACTGAAGCTTTCTTT,TRBJ1-1,NA,few,TRBV5-1
CATLDRSTQPQHF,TGCGCCACCCTTGACAGGTCCACTCAGCCCCAGCATTTT,TRBJ1-5,NA,NA,TRBV10-1
CASSQGLLAASQETQYF,TGTGCCAGCAGCCAAGGCTTACTAGCGGCCTCACAAGAGACCCAGTACTTC,TRBJ2-5,TRBD2,many,TRBV14
CASSPSGNKAFF,TGTGCCAGCTCACCCTCGGGAAATAAAGCTTTCTTT,TRBJ1-1,NA,NA,TRBV18
CASSETGTGADRYTF,TGTGCCAGCAGTGAAACCGGGACAGGGGCTGACCGCTACACCTTC,TRBJ1-2,TRBD1,NA,TRBV25-1
CSVEVAGSTGELFF,TGCAGCGTCGAGGTAGCGGGGAGCACCGGGGAGCTGTTTTTT,TRBJ2-2,TRBD2,NA,TRBV29-1
CSVGERGGGHEKAFF,TGCAGCGTTGGAGAGAGAGGGGGTGGACACGAGAAGGCTTTCTTT,TRBJ1-1,NA,NA,TRBV29-1
CASRPDTTANTGELFF,TGTGCCAGCAGACCAGACACTACCGCGAACACCGGGGAGCTGTTTTTT,TRBJ2-2,NA,NA,TRBV27
CAWCSTPWGELFF,TGTGCCTGGTGCTCAACTCCATGGGGGGAGCTGTTTTTT,TRBJ2-2,NA,few,TRBV30
CASRQMDSPTEAFF,TGTGCCAGCAGGCAAATGGACAGTCCCACTGAAGCTTTCTTT,TRBJ1-1,NA,NA,TRBV27
CATNERQGGGETQYF,TGTGCCACCAACGAACGACAGGGAGGGGGAGAGACCCAGTACTTC,TRBJ2-5,NA,NA,TRBV15
CASSETMNTGELFF,TGTGCCAGCAGTGAAACTATGAACACCGGGGAGCTGTTTTTT,TRBJ2-2,NA,NA,TRBV28
CASSPRTGSFQPQHF,TGCGCCAGCAGCCCCCGGACAGGCTCGTTCCAGCCCCAGCATTTT,TRBJ1-5,TRBD1,NA,TRBV4-1
CATSRDVGNEKLFF,TGTGCCACCAGCAGAGATGTGGGAAATGAAAAACTGTTTTTT,TRBJ1-4,NA,NA,TRBV15
CASSFNRNTEAFF,TGCGCCAGCAGCTTTAACAGGAACACTGAAGCTTTCTTT,TRBJ1-1,NA,once,TRBV5-1
CASSLDVVHEQYF,TGTGCCAGCAGTTTAGATGTAGTCCACGAGCAGTACTTC,TRBJ2-7,NA,few,TRBV28
CASSQDSVTGRRDEQFF,TGTGCCAGCAGCCAAGATAGTGTCACAGGGAGAAGGGATGAGCAGTTCTTC,TRBJ2-1,NA,NA,TRBV14
CASSLRAAEKLFF,TGTGCCAGCAGCTTAAGGGCAGCTGAAAAACTGTTTTTT,TRBJ1-4,NA,NA,TRBV11-2
CATSRGRGGGQPQHF,TGTGCCACCAGCAGAGGCCGGGGAGGGGGTCAGCCCCAGCATTTT,TRBJ1-5,NA,NA,TRBV15
CASSISFGTRNTDTQYF,TGTGCCAGTAGTATTAGTTTCGGGACAAGGAATACAGATACGCAGTATTTT,TRBJ2-3,NA,NA,TRBV19
CATQLNRPPQYF,TGTGCCACCCAGCTGAACCGACCTCCGCAGTATTTT,TRBJ2-3,NA,NA,TRBV28
CASSALNSGNTIYF,TGCGCCAGCAGCGCGCTGAACTCTGGAAACACCATATATTTT,TRBJ1-3,NA,NA,TRBV10-1
CASSLVLAGETQYF,TGCGCCAGCAGCTTGGTACTAGCGGGAGAGACCCAGTACTTC,TRBJ2-5,TRBD2,NA,TRBV5-1
CASSERGLAGVGYRDEQYF,TGTGCCAGCAGCGAACGGGGACTAGCGGGAGTGGGCTACCGCGACGAGCAGTACTTC,TRBJ2-7,TRBD2,NA,TRBV9
CAASRSGTAPLVSYGYTF,TGTGCCGCCAGCAGATCGGGGACTGCGCCCTTGGTGTCCTATGGCTACACCTTC,TRBJ1-2,NA,once,TRBV28
CASRREYEQYF,TGTGCCAGCAGGAGGGAGTACGAGCAGTACTTC,TRBJ2-7,NA,NA,TRBV2
CAWSFTGAEAFF,TGTGCCTGGAGTTTTACAGGGGCTGAAGCTTTCTTT,TRBJ1-1,TRBD1,few,TRBV30
CASSFNAGGLGNTIYF,TGTGCCAGCAGTTTCAACGCAGGGGGCCTAGGAAACACCATATATTTT,TRBJ1-3,TRBD1,NA,TRBV28